This T cell receptor beta chain is drawn from a study of blood T cell repertoires in COVID-19. Overall study: COVID-19 samples collected from the United States, Italy and Spain covered acute and convalescent phases. PBMCs, B-cell-depleted T cells, or T cells provided the cDNA or gDNA that made up the material.

Original analysis: Using reference gene primer amplification, nucleated cell counts were estimated. The method was immunoSEQ multiplex PCR; TCRdb's version includes in-frame clones alone and lacks a portion of them. The DNA was the basis for D and trimming; V, J and clone size are from that table. The sample has tens of thousands of clones, 86% seen once. Sequencing was carried out using peripheral blood. This TCR derives from an elderly woman with acute or convalescent COVID-19.

CDR3 DNA sequence: TGTGCCAGCTCATCTGGGACAGTGAACACTGAAGCTTTCTTT. Translation gives CASSSGTVNTEAFF. V and J are TRBV18 and TRBJ1-1; TRBD1 matches 7 bases. The CDR3 spans 14 residues. Trimming cost V 5 bases and J 0 bases; bases outside gene matches: 3. CDR1 and CDR2 (germline): KGHSH, LQKENI.